Reported below is one T cell receptor (beta chain). The sample is drawn from a study of blood T cell repertoires in COVID-19. In the original processing: Amplifying reference gene primers gave estimates of nucleated cell counts. TCRdb's table, derived via immunoSEQ multiplex PCR, lists solely in-frame clones and lacks some. V, J and clone size were drawn from that table, and D and trimming were deduced from the DNA. The sample yields 200,000 to 250,000 clones, 85% to 90% seen once. The receptor was isolated from a man aged 25-45 years with COVID-19, enrolled during active disease. The sample consisted of peripheral blood.

The DNA for the CDR3 is TGTGCCAGCAGCAAATTGAGGGCAGGGGGAGACACTGAAGCTTTCTTT. Residues: CASSKLRAGGDTEAFF. The chain carries TRBV21-1 and TRBJ1-1; the tabulated D call, TRBD1, remains unverified against the DNA. TRBV21-1 is recorded as a pseudogene. The CDR3 loop spans 16 amino acids.